The rows below give T cell receptor beta chains drawn from one sample of a study of early T cells in non-severe SARS-CoV-2 infection. A single record per CDR3 protein comes from TCRdb applying MiXCR to the 5' RACE reads. The sample has some 81,000 distinct CDR3 sequences, approximately 9.1% seen once. The specimen was whole blood. Receptor source: an adult who was a healthcare worker with PCR-confirmed SARS-CoV-2 infection or an uninfected control (not recorded which). Each CDR3 is given with its conserved first and last residue. Fields, in order: D gene, J gene, clone size, V gene, CDR3 protein, CDR3 DNA. D genes are given only for firm matches. Some rows mark clone size as missing; the rest say once, few, many or name a class of expanded clone.

D: -; J: TRBJ2-2; size: few; V: TRBV20-1; CDR3: CSASDGPGTGELFF; DNA: TGCAGTGCTAGTGATGGCCCGGGCACCGGGGAGCTGTTTTTT
D: -; J: TRBJ2-7; size: few; V: TRBV24-1; CDR3: CATSDFVGGYYEQYF; DNA: TGTGCCACCAGTGATTTCGTGGGGGGCTACTACGAGCAGTACTTC
D: TRBD1; J: TRBJ2-7; size: -; V: TRBV5-1; CDR3: CASSWGQGTYEQYF; DNA: TGCGCCAGCAGCTGGGGACAGGGCACCTACGAGCAGTACTTC
D: -; J: TRBJ2-7; size: few; V: TRBV6-1; CDR3: CASRESLAPLEQYF; DNA: TGTGCCAGCCGGGAGAGCTTGGCGCCTCTCGAGCAGTACTTC
D: -; J: TRBJ2-5; size: many; V: TRBV12-3/TRBV12-4; CDR3: CASSLQQGIEETQYF; DNA: TGTGCCAGCAGCCTTCAGCAGGGGATAGAGGAGACCCAGTACTTC
D: -; J: TRBJ2-2; size: -; V: TRBV6-2/TRBV6-3; CDR3: CATTRDSGTGELFF; DNA: TGTGCCACCACTCGGGACTCAGGCACCGGGGAGCTGTTTTTT
D: TRBD1; J: TRBJ2-5; size: few; V: TRBV11-3; CDR3: CASSFGTEARETQYF; DNA: TGTGCCAGCAGCTTCGGGACAGAGGCACGTGAGACCCAGTACTTC
D: -; J: TRBJ2-2; size: many; V: TRBV28; CDR3: CASTQDSANTGELFF; DNA: TGTGCCAGTACCCAGGACAGCGCGAACACCGGGGAGCTGTTTTTT
D: TRBD1; J: TRBJ2-1; size: many; V: TRBV28; CDR3: CASSPARTGGYNEQFF; DNA: TGTGCCAGCAGCCCAGCCAGGACAGGGGGGTACAATGAGCAGTTCTTC
D: -; J: TRBJ2-7; size: -; V: TRBV6-6; CDR3: CASRGPTYEQYF; DNA: TGTGCCAGCAGGGGACCCACCTACGAGCAGTACTTC
D: -; J: TRBJ2-7; size: few; V: TRBV4-2; CDR3: CASSPNIDYEQYF; DNA: TGTGCCAGCAGCCCGAACATAGACTACGAGCAGTACTTC
D: -; J: TRBJ2-7; size: -; V: TRBV20-1; CDR3: CSARATDYEQYF; DNA: TGCAGTGCTAGAGCCACCGACTACGAGCAGTACTTC
D: -; J: TRBJ1-1; size: many; V: TRBV5-4; CDR3: CASTLIPSLNTEAFF; DNA: TGTGCCAGCACCTTGATACCCTCCCTGAACACTGAAGCTTTCTTT
D: -; J: TRBJ2-2; size: many; V: TRBV27; CDR3: CASSLLPGTGTGELFF; DNA: TGTGCCAGCAGTTTACTTCCAGGGACGGGTACCGGGGAGCTGTTTTTT
D: TRBD2; J: TRBJ2-1; size: -; V: TRBV7-8; CDR3: CASSLALAGGSPTYNEQFF; DNA: TGTGCCAGCAGCTTAGCGCTAGCGGGAGGATCACCCACCTACAATGAGCAGTTCTTC
D: TRBD1; J: TRBJ1-5; size: -; V: TRBV10-3; CDR3: CAISPTGTENQPQHF; DNA: TGTGCCATCAGTCCTACCGGGACAGAAAATCAGCCCCAGCATTTT
D: -; J: TRBJ2-3; size: few; V: TRBV30; CDR3: CAWSAGPDVDTQYF; DNA: TGTGCCTGGAGCGCGGGGCCAGATGTAGATACGCAGTATTTT
D: -; J: TRBJ2-5; size: -; V: TRBV28; CDR3: CASSFLVAVQETQYF; DNA: TGTGCCAGCAGTTTTCTGGTCGCCGTCCAAGAGACCCAGTACTTC
D: TRBD2; J: TRBJ2-3; size: -; V: TRBV7-8; CDR3: CASRQSSGRALSTDTQYF; DNA: TGTGCCAGCAGACAATCTAGCGGGAGGGCCTTATCCACAGATACGCAGTATTTT
D: TRBD2; J: TRBJ2-7; size: -; V: TRBV7-9; CDR3: CASSATSGRAGYEQYF; DNA: TGTGCCAGCAGCGCAACTAGCGGGAGGGCCGGCTACGAGCAGTACTTC
D: -; J: TRBJ2-5; size: many; V: TRBV20-1; CDR3: CSAPSDLQETQYF; DNA: TGCAGTGCTCCTAGCGACCTCCAAGAGACCCAGTACTTC
D: -; J: TRBJ2-7; size: many; V: TRBV6-6; CDR3: CASSPTGEPYEQYF; DNA: TGTGCCAGCAGTCCCACGGGAGAGCCCTACGAGCAGTACTTC
D: -; J: TRBJ2-5; size: -; V: TRBV7-9; CDR3: CTSSPQRAGRETQYF; DNA: TGTACCAGCAGCCCCCAGAGGGCAGGGAGAGAGACCCAGTACTTC
D: -; J: TRBJ2-5; size: -; V: TRBV10-1; CDR3: CASSEGRYQETQYF; DNA: TGCGCCAGCAGTGAGGGACGGTACCAAGAGACCCAGTACTTC
D: -; J: TRBJ2-5; size: -; V: TRBV28; CDR3: CASSRDKETQYF; DNA: TGTGCCAGCAGCAGGGACAAAGAGACCCAGTACTTC
D: TRBD2; J: TRBJ2-5; size: -; V: TRBV7-2; CDR3: CASSLSGLAGQETQYF; DNA: TGTGCCAGCAGCTTATCTGGACTAGCGGGACAAGAGACCCAGTACTTC
D: -; J: TRBJ2-7; size: many; V: TRBV29-1; CDR3: CSVLGANSGEQYF; DNA: TGCAGCGTGTTAGGGGCTAATTCGGGGGAGCAGTACTTC
D: TRBD1; J: TRBJ2-7; size: -; V: TRBV13; CDR3: CASSLDRSYEQYF; DNA: TGTGCCAGCAGCTTGGACAGGTCCTACGAGCAGTACTTC
D: -; J: TRBJ2-3; size: many; V: TRBV12-3/TRBV12-4; CDR3: CASSLPRADTQYF; DNA: TGTGCCAGCAGTTTACCTAGGGCAGATACGCAGTATTTT
D: TRBD1; J: TRBJ1-1; size: -; V: TRBV7-9; CDR3: CASSPHTGGTEAFF; DNA: TGTGCCAGCAGCCCACACACAGGGGGCACTGAAGCTTTCTTT
D: -; J: TRBJ2-7; size: -; V: TRBV19; CDR3: CASSRGADYEQYF; DNA: TGTGCCAGTAGTCGGGGGGCAGACTACGAGCAGTACTTC
D: -; J: TRBJ2-3; size: many; V: TRBV13; CDR3: CASSFTSPGVSGRTDTQYF; DNA: TGTGCCAGCAGCTTCACTTCACCCGGGGTTAGCGGACGCACAGATACGCAGTATTTT
D: -; J: TRBJ2-1; size: many; V: TRBV12-3/TRBV12-4; CDR3: CASSSSQVEQFF; DNA: TGTGCCAGCAGTTCCAGCCAGGTTGAGCAGTTCTTC
D: TRBD1; J: TRBJ2-4; size: many; V: TRBV6-6; CDR3: CASSVGQGRRVKNIQYF; DNA: TGTGCCAGCAGCGTCGGACAGGGTCGGCGGGTCAAAAACATTCAGTACTTC
D: TRBD2; J: TRBJ2-1; size: few; V: TRBV28; CDR3: CASTREGRNEQFF; DNA: TGTGCCAGCACCAGGGAGGGCCGGAATGAGCAGTTCTTC
D: TRBD1; J: TRBJ1-1; size: many; V: TRBV7-9; CDR3: CASSSRTGNTEAFF; DNA: TGTGCCAGCAGCTCAAGGACAGGTAACACTGAAGCTTTCTTT
D: -; J: TRBJ1-1; size: many; V: TRBV27; CDR3: CASSLGTGSIGTFF; DNA: TGTGCCAGCAGTTTAGGGACGGGATCTATTGGGACTTTCTTT